This TCR beta chain was identified during a study of OX40 agonist ivuxolimab in advanced cancers. Study at large: The dose-escalation cohort was over 65% male, with a mean age of about 60 years, ranging roughly 20 to 90.

With respect to this clone: Its antigen remains unidentified.

Study-wide points: At 0.1 to 3.0 mg/kg, CD4+ and CD8+ blood T cells expanded clonally by week 6. Mean expanded clone counts were higher in CD8+ than CD4+ T cells.

Assay: immunoSEQ multiplex PCR; the TCRdb copy retains only in-frame clones and omits some. Here the sample spans tens of thousands of clones, approximately 83% being singletons. Trimming shortened V by 6 bases and J by 4 bases, and 10 bases separated the two germline ends. From germline, CDR1 is DFQATT and CDR2 SNEGSKA (reference sequence). The CDR3 totals 11 residues. This clonotype originated in an adult with an advanced solid tumor such as melanoma, head and neck, liver or kidney cancer. Here the sequenced sample was CD4+ or CD8+ T cells sorted from blood, taken in a trial of the OX40 agonist ivuxolimab. The chain is built from TRBV20-1 and TRBJ2-7, with D possibly called TRBD1 or TRBD2 (5 bases each). The CDR3 is CSARDGYEQYF. The CDR3 coding sequence is TGCAGTGCACGGGACGGGTACGAGCAGTACTTC.